This T cell receptor beta chain was recorded in a study of radiotherapy plus CTLA-4 blockade in lung cancer. Details on this clone: In the same sample, other DNA sequences code for this CDR3.

This CDR3 has 16 amino acids. Germline V lookup: CDR1 SGHNT, CDR2 YYREEE (reference sequence). V lost 0 bases to trimming and J lost 0 bases, with 11 bases between them. TCRdb keeps only in-frame clones here, not all; method: immunoSEQ multiplex PCR. The sample has approximately 100,000 clones; approximately 87% are singletons. The chain has TRBV5-4 and TRBJ2-3, with D unresolved. The receptor was derived from a human donor with non-small cell lung cancer that progressed on radiotherapy plus ipilimumab. Some clones in this sample may be carry-over from other donors' samples. The sample here was peripheral blood, taken from a patient treated with radiotherapy plus ipilimumab. CDR3 loop: CASSLGAGVSTDTQYF. The CDR3 nucleotides read TGTGCCAGCAGCTTGGGAGCAGGCGTCAGCACAGATACGCAGTATTTT.